These T cell receptor beta chains were read from a single sample in a study of blood T cells in healthy people across ages. TCRdb re-called the 5' RACE reads through MiXCR, storing one row per CDR3 protein. The repertoire holds about 670,000 distinct CDR3 sequences, with around two fifths as singletons. Input material: blood. The receptor set was obtained from a man at least 80 years old in good health. The CDR3 runs from the conserved cysteine through the conserved F or W. The order of the fields is D gene, J gene, V gene, clone size, CDR3 DNA, CDR3 protein. The D gene is left open where the match is weak. Clone size, where shown, is once, few, many, or a class for clones that have expanded.

TRBD2 | TRBJ2-2 | TRBV6-1 | . | TGTGCCAGCAGCAATAGCGGGAACCCCCGTCTGAGGAACACCGGGGAGCTGTTTTTT | CASSNSGNPRLRNTGELFF
. | TRBJ1-1 | TRBV5-1 | . | TGCGCCAGCATAGTACTTACTTTGACTGAAGCTTTCTTT | CASIVLTLTEAFF
TRBD1 | TRBJ1-2 | TRBV7-2 | few | TGTGCCAGCAGGCCAGACCGGGACAGGGTCTATGGCTACACCTTC | CASRPDRDRVYGYTF
. | TRBJ1-6 | TRBV5-1 | . | TGCGCCAGCAGGCAACCCGGGACAAGGGATTCACCCCTCCACTTT | CASRQPGTRDSPLHF
. | TRBJ1-2 | TRBV12-3/TRBV12-4 | . | TGTGCCAGCAGGCCCAGCGGGATTTCGCACTATGGCTACACCTTC | CASRPSGISHYGYTF
TRBD1 | TRBJ1-1 | TRBV6-6 | . | TGTGCCAGCAGTGCGGACAGGGAAGTCCCTGAAGCTTTCTTT | CASSADREVPEAFF
. | TRBJ2-5 | TRBV20-1 | . | TGCAGTACCCAATTGGGCCTACAAGAGACCCAGTACTTC | CSTQLGLQETQYF
. | TRBJ1-2 | TRBV14 | few | TGTGCCAGCAGCCAAGCAGGGATCTATGGCTACACCTTC | CASSQAGIYGYTF
TRBD2 | TRBJ2-1 | TRBV20-1 | once | TGCAGTGCTCTCGGGACTAGCGGAATCAATGAGCAGTTCTTC | CSALGTSGINEQFF
. | TRBJ2-1 | TRBV4-1 | . | TGCGCCAGCAGCCAAGTCCCTACAGGAAGCTCCTACAATGAGCAGTTCTTC | CASSQVPTGSSYNEQFF
. | TRBJ2-7 | TRBV2 | . | TGTGCCAGCAGTGAAGAGGGTCGCTCCTACGAGCAGTACTTC | CASSEEGRSYEQYF
. | TRBJ1-6 | TRBV7-6 | . | TGTGCCAGCAGCCCGTCGGCGCGTAATTCACCCCTCCACTTT | CASSPSARNSPLHF
. | TRBJ2-2 | TRBV3-1 | . | TGTGCCAGCAGCCCAATTGCGAGGGCCGCGAACACCGGGGAGCTGTTTTTT | CASSPIARAANTGELFF
. | TRBJ2-7 | TRBV7-2 | few | TGTGCCAGCAGCTTAGGGCCAGGGACCTACGAGCAGTACTTC | CASSLGPGTYEQYF
. | TRBJ2-3 | TRBV20-1 | . | TGCAGTGCTAGAACTCACCCTCGGGCTACCGAGGAGCAGTATTTT | CSARTHPRATEEQYF
. | TRBJ2-5 | TRBV12-3/TRBV12-4 | . | TGTGCCAGCAGTCTCAACCAGGCGAGGGGGACCCAGTACTTC | CASSLNQARGTQYF
. | TRBJ2-1 | TRBV20-1 | . | TGCAGTGCTAGAATGGGAGGCAGGAGTGAGCAGTTCTTC | CSARMGGRSEQFF
TRBD2 | TRBJ2-1 | TRBV6-5 | . | TGTGCCACCCAGCGGGGGGTCTACTACAATGAGCAGTTCTTC | CATQRGVYYNEQFF
TRBD1 | TRBJ1-1 | TRBV5-1 | many | TGCGCCAGCAGCTTTGCCGGGACAGAGAACACTGAAGCTTTCTTT | CASSFAGTENTEAFF
. | TRBJ2-3 | TRBV7-2 | . | TGTGCCAGCAGCTTGGACTACGGGGCAAGCACAGCTACGCAGTATTTT | CASSLDYGASTATQYF
TRBD2 | TRBJ2-1 | TRBV10-3 | few | TGTGCCATCAGGTCGTGGGCGGGAGACTACAATGAGCAGTTCTTC | CAIRSWAGDYNEQFF
TRBD1 | TRBJ1-6 | TRBV20-1 | . | TGCAGTGCTAGGGGGGTGACAGGGATTAATTCACCCCTCCACTTT | CSARGVTGINSPLHF
TRBD1 | TRBJ2-3 | TRBV9 | . | TGTGCCAGCAGCCTCCGACAGGGGGCCGGTTTGGATACGCAGTATTTT | CASSLRQGAGLDTQYF
. | TRBJ2-3 | TRBV3-1 | few | TGTGCCAGCAGCCAAAATTCGAGAGCCGGAGATACGCAGTATTTT | CASSQNSRAGDTQYF
. | TRBJ2-7 | TRBV10-3 | . | TGTGCCATCAGTGGACAGGTTTCCTACGAGCAGTACTTC | CAISGQVSYEQYF
. | TRBJ1-2 | TRBV9 | few | TGTGCCAGCAGCGTATTCGGGGGAAATGGCTACACCTTC | CASSVFGGNGYTF
TRBD2 | TRBJ2-7 | TRBV7-3 | . | TGTGCCGGCAGCCAAGGACTAGCGGGAGTATCCTACAATGAGCAGTACTTC | CAGSQGLAGVSYNEQYF
. | TRBJ2-1 | TRBV20-1 | few | TGCAGTGCTAGCACTCTGGGCTCCCCCTACAATGAGCAGTTCTTC | CSASTLGSPYNEQFF
TRBD2 | TRBJ2-5 | TRBV10-1 | . | TGCGCCAGCAGTGAGTCAGGACTAGCGGGGGGTCAAGAGACCCAGTACTTC | CASSESGLAGGQETQYF
TRBD2 | TRBJ2-1 | TRBV5-1 | once | TGCGCCAGCAGCGTCGGGACTAGCGGGGTCAATGAGCAGTTCTTC | CASSVGTSGVNEQFF
. | TRBJ2-4 | TRBV11-2 | few | TGTGCCAGCAGCTTAGAGTCCCGCGGGGCAGGGAAGAACATTCAGTACTTC | CASSLESRGAGKNIQYF
. | TRBJ2-3 | TRBV5-1 | . | TGCGCCAGCAGCCCCGGAGGGACTAGCACAGATACGCAGTATTTT | CASSPGGTSTDTQYF
TRBD1 | TRBJ2-2 | TRBV7-9 | . | TGTGCCAGCATTTCCGACAGGGGTTACACCGGGGAGCTGTTTTTT | CASISDRGYTGELFF
. | TRBJ2-3 | TRBV15 | . | TGTGCCACCACCGATGGTGGGGGGGCCAAAGATACGCAGTATTTT | CATTDGGGAKDTQYF
. | TRBJ2-7 | TRBV25-1 | . | TGTGCCAGCAGTGACGACTTCCGGGACGAGCAGTACTTC | CASSDDFRDEQYF
TRBD2 | TRBJ2-3 | TRBV6-6 | . | TGTGCCAGCAGCCAGGGCGGGAGGTTGCCGGATACGCAGTATTTT | CASSQGGRLPDTQYF
. | TRBJ1-1 | TRBV12-3/TRBV12-4 | . | TGTGCCAGCAGTCCCCAACAGACCGAACGTCCTGAAGCTTTCTTT | CASSPQQTERPEAFF
TRBD2 | TRBJ2-1 | TRBV11-2 | . | TGTGCCAGCAGCATAGCGGGGGGGCTCGGGTACAATGAGCAGTTCTTC | CASSIAGGLGYNEQFF
. | TRBJ2-1 | TRBV4-3 | . | TGCGCCAGCAGCCAAGGGGCACAGGCGATATACAATGAGCAGTTCTTC | CASSQGAQAIYNEQFF
TRBD1 | TRBJ2-7 | TRBV20-1 | few | TGCAGTGCGAAGGAACCGACAGGGGGGTACGAGCAGTACTTC | CSAKEPTGGYEQYF
TRBD2 | TRBJ2-5 | TRBV6-5 | . | TGTGCCAGCAGTTACAAGCTAGCGGGGGGCCTAACACAAGAGACCCAGTACTTC | CASSYKLAGGLTQETQYF
. | TRBJ1-6 | TRBV4-3 | . | TGCGCCAGCAGCCATGATCGGGAGAAATGGAATTCACCCCTCCACTTT | CASSHDREKWNSPLHF
. | TRBJ2-3 | TRBV13 | many | TGTGCCAGCAGCTTACGGCGGGGACAGACAGATACGCAGTATTTT | CASSLRRGQTDTQYF
TRBD1 | TRBJ2-1 | TRBV27 | . | TGTGCCAGTCCAAGGGGGACAGGGGTCGATGAGCAGTTCTTC | CASPRGTGVDEQFF
. | TRBJ1-5 | TRBV11-2 | . | TGTGCCAGCAGCTTAGGGTCCTCGGGTCGCCCCAATCAGCCCCAGCATTTT | CASSLGSSGRPNQPQHF
TRBD2 | TRBJ2-3 | TRBV12-3/TRBV12-4 | . | TGTGCCAGCAGTTGGCACCCGGGACTAGCGGGGGGTACAGATACGCAGTATTTT | CASSWHPGLAGGTDTQYF
. | TRBJ2-4 | TRBV21-1 | . | TGTGCCAGCAGCAAAGGGGCGGACAGCGCCAAAAACATTCAGTACTTC | CASSKGADSAKNIQYF
. | TRBJ2-3 | TRBV7-2 | . | TGTGCCAGCAGCCACACGGCCTTTCCTAGCACAGATACGCAGTATTTT | CASSHTAFPSTDTQYF
TRBD2 | TRBJ2-7 | TRBV5-1 | . | TGCGCCAGCAGCTTGGAAGCTAGCGGGGTTTACGAGCAGTACTTC | CASSLEASGVYEQYF
. | TRBJ1-1 | TRBV3-1 | few | TGTGCCAGCAGGCAAGCGGGTTGGAACACTGAAGCTTTCTTT | CASRQAGWNTEAFF
. | TRBJ2-5 | TRBV5-6 | . | TGTGCCAGCAGCTTGGCAGGACGCCCACAAGAGACCCAGTACTTC | CASSLAGRPQETQYF
TRBD2 | TRBJ2-3 | TRBV6-2/TRBV6-3 | few | TGTGCCAGCAGCAGCCACTTAGCGGGGGTGGAGGCAGATACGCAGTATTTT | CASSSHLAGVEADTQYF
. | TRBJ1-2 | TRBV3-1 | few | TGTGCCAGCAGCCAAGTTAACGGCTTCTATGGCTACACCTTC | CASSQVNGFYGYTF
. | TRBJ1-4 | TRBV5-1 | once | TGCGCCAGCAGTAAAGTTCCAGGGGAAAAACTGTTTTTT | CASSKVPGEKLFF
TRBD2 | TRBJ2-1 | TRBV24-1 | few | TGTGCCACCAGTGACCCGTTACTAGCGGGAGCGGGCAATGAGCAGTTCTTC | CATSDPLLAGAGNEQFF
. | TRBJ2-4 | TRBV7-2 | few | TGTGCCAGCAGCCCCCGACTAGGCCCCGGCAACATTCAGTACTTC | CASSPRLGPGNIQYF
TRBD2 | TRBJ2-5 | TRBV7-2 | many | TGTGCCAGCAGTCCGACTAGCGGAGAGACCCAGTACTTC | CASSPTSGETQYF
. | TRBJ1-2 | TRBV30 | . | TGTGCCTGGAGTCCGGGGACGTATGGCTACACCTTC | CAWSPGTYGYTF
TRBD2 | TRBJ2-1 | TRBV6-5 | . | TGTGCCAGCAGTTCCTGGACTAGCGGGAGGTATGAGCAGTTCTTC | CASSSWTSGRYEQFF
. | TRBJ2-6 | TRBV7-9 | . | TGTGCCAGCAGCTTTGGGACGGGTAACTCTGGGGCCAACGTCCTGACTTTC | CASSFGTGNSGANVLTF